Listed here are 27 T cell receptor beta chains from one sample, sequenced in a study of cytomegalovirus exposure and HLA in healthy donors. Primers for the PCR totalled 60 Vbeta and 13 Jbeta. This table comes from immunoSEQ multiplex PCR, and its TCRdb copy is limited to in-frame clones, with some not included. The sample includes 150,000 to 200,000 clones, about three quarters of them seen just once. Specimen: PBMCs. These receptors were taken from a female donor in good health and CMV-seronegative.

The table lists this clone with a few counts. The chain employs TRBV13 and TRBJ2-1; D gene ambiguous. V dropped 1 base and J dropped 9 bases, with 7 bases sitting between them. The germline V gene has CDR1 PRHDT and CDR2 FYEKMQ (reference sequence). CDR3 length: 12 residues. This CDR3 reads CASSLASPEQFF. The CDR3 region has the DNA TGTGCCAGCAGCTTAGCCAGTCCTGAGCAGTTCTTC.

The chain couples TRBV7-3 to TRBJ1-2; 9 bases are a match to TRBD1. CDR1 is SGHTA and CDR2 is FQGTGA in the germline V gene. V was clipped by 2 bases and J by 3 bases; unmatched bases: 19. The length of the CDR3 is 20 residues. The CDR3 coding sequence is TGTGCCAGCAGCTTATATGGGGGTGGTACAGGGGGCGGAAGGGACTATGGCTACACCTTC. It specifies CASSLYGGGTGGGRDYGYTF.

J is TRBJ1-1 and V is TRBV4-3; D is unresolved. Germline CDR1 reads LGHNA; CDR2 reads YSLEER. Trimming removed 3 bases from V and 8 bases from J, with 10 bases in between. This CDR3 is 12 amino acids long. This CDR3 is CASSHITGEAFF. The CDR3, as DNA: TGCGCCAGCAGCCATATAACGGGGGAAGCTTTCTTT.

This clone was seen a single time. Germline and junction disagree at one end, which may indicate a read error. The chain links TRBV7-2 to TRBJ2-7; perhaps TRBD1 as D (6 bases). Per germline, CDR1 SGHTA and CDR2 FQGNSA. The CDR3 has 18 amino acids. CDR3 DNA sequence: TGTGCCAGCAGCTTAAGGGACACCCTCAGGGCCAGCTCCTACGAGCAGTGCTTC. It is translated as CASSLRDTLRASSYEQCF.

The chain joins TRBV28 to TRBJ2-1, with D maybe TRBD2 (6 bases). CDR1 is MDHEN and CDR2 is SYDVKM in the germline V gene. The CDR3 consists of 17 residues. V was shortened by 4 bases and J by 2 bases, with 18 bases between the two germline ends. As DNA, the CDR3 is TGTGCCAGCAGTTCCCCGGTAGGGGCGGGACCCTACAATGAGCAGTTCTTC. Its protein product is CASSSPVGAGPYNEQFF.

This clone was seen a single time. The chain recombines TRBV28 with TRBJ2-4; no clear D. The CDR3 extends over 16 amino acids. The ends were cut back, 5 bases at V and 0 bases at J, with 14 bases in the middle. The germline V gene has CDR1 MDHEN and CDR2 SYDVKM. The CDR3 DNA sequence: TGTGCCAGCAGTCCTCCGGCGGTACTAGCCAAAAACATTCAGTACTTC. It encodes CASSPPAVLAKNIQYF.

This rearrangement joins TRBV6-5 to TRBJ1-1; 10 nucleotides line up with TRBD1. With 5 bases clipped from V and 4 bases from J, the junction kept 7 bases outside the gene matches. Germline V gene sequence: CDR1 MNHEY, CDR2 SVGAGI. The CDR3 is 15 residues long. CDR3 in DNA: TGTGCCAGCAGTCCCGACAGGGGGCCGGCCACTGAAGCTTTCTTT. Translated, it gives CASSPDRGPATEAFF.

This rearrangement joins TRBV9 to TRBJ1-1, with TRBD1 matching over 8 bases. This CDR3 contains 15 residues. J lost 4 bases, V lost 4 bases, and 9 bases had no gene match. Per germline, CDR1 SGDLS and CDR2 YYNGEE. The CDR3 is CASSSDGQGSTEAFF. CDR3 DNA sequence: TGTGCCAGCAGCTCAGACGGACAGGGCAGCACTGAAGCTTTCTTT.

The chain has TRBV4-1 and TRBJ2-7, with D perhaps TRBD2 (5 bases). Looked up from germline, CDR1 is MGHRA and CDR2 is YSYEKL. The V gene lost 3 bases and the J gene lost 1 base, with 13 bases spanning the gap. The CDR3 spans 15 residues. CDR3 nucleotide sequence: TGCGCCAGCAGCCAGGACCGGGGTTCGTCCTACGAGCAGTACTTC. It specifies CASSQDRGSSYEQYF.

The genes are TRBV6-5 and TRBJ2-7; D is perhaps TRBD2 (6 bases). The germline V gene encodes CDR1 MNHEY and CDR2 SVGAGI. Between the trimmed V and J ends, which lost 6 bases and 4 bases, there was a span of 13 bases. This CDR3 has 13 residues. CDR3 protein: CASSIVGTYEQYF. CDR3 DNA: TGTGCCAGCAGCATAGTAGGGACTTACGAGCAGTACTTC.

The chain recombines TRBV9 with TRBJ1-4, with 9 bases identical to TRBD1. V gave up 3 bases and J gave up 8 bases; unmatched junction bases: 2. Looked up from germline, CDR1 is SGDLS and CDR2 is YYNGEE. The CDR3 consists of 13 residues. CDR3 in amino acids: CASSGTGAEKLFF. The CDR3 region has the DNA TGTGCCAGCAGCGGGACAGGGGCCGAAAAACTGTTTTTT.

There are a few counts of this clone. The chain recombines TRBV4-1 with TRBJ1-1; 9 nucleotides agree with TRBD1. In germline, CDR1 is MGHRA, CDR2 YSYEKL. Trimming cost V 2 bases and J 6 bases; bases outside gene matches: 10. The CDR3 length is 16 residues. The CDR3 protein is CASSQPTGDRASEAFF. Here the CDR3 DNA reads TGCGCCAGCAGCCAACCGACCGGGGACAGGGCCTCTGAAGCTTTCTTT.

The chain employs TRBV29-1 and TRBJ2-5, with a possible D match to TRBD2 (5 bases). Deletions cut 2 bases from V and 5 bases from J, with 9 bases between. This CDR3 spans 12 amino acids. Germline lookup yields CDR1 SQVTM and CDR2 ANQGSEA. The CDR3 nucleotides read TGCAGCGTTGAAAGGCGCGGGGAGACCCAGTACTTC. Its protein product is CSVERRGETQYF.

CDR3 sequence reads: CASSVWTGRSYEQYF. CDR3 bases: TGTGCCAGCAGTGTTTGGACAGGGAGATCCTACGAGCAGTACTTC. The V and J genes are TRBV28 and TRBJ2-7; 8 bases fit TRBD1. This CDR3 is 15 amino acids long. V lost 5 bases, J lost 1 base, and 7 bases stayed unmatched. Germline V CDR1 and CDR2: MDHEN, SYDVKM.

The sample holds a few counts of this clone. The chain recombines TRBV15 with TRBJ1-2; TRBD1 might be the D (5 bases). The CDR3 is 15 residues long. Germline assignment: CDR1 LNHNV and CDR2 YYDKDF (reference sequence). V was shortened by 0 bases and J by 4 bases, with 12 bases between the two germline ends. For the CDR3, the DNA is TGTGCCACCAGCAGAGAGAGACAGCAGCTCTATGGCTACACCTTC. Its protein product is CATSRERQQLYGYTF.

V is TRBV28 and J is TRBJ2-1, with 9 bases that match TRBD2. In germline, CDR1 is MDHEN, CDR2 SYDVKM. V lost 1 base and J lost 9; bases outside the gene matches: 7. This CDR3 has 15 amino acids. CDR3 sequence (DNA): TGTGCCAGCAGTTTATACAGCGGGGGGACTAGTGAGCAGTTCTTC. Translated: CASSLYSGGTSEQFF.

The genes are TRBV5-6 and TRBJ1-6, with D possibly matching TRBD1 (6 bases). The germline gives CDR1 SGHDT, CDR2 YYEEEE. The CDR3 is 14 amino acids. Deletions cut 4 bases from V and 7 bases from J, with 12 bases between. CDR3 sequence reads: CASSLAGDNSPLHF. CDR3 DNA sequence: TGTGCCAGCAGCCTTGCAGGGGACAATTCACCCCTCCACTTT.

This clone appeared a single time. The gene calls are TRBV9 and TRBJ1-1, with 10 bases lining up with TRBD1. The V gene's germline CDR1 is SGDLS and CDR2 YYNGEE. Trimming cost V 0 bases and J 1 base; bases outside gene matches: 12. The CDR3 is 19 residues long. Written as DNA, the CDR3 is TGTGCCAGCAGCGTAGGGGGGGGACAGGGGAGGAGAGGGAACACTGAAGCTTTCTTT. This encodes CASSVGGGQGRRGNTEAFF.

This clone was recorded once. The CDR3 protein is CAGTPDRDAYGYTF. DNA for the CDR3: TGTGCCGGCACCCCGGACAGGGATGCCTATGGCTACACCTTC. This chain joins TRBV6-5 and TRBJ1-2; 8 bases map to TRBD1. This CDR3 region has 14 residues. CDR1 is MNHEY and CDR2 is SVGAGI in the germline V gene. V shed 11 bases and J 4 bases; nucleotides not matched to a gene: 12.

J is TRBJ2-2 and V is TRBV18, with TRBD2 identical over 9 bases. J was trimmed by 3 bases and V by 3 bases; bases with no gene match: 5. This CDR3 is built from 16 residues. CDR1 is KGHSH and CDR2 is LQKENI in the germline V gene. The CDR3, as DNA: TGTGCCAGCTCACCTCCGGGACTAGCTGACACCGGGGAGCTGTTTTTT. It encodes CASSPPGLADTGELFF.

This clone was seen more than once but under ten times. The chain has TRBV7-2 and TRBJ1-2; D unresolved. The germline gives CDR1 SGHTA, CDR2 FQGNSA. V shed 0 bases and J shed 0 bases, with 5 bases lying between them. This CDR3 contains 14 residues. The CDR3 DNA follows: TGTGCCAGCAGCTTAGCCGTAGCTAACTATGGCTACACCTTC. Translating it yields CASSLAVANYGYTF.

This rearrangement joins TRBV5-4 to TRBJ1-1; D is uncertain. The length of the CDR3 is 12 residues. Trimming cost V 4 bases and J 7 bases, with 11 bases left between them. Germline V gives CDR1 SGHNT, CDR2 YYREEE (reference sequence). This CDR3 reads CASSPDLGEAFF. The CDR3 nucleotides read TGTGCCAGCAGCCCCGATCTAGGTGAAGCTTTCTTT.

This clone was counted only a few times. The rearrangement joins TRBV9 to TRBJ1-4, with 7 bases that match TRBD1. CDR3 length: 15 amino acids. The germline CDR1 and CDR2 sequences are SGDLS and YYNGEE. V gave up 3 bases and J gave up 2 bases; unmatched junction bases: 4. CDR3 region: CASSETGETNEKLFF. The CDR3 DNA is TGTGCCAGCAGCGAAACAGGGGAGACTAATGAAAAACTGTTTTTT.

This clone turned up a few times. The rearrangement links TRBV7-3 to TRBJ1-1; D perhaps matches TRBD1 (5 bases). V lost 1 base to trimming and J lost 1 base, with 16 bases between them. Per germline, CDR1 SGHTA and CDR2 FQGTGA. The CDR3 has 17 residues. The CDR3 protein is CASSLIAGHFANTEAFF. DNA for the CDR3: TGTGCCAGCAGCTTAATAGCCGGACACTTCGCGAACACTGAAGCTTTCTTT. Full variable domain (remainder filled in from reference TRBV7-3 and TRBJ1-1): GAGVSQTPSNKVTEKGKYVELRCDPISGHTALYWYRQSLGQGPEFLIYFQGTGAADDSGLPNDRFFAVRPEGSVSTLKIQRTERGDSAVYLCASSLIAGHFANTEAFFGQGTRLTVV.

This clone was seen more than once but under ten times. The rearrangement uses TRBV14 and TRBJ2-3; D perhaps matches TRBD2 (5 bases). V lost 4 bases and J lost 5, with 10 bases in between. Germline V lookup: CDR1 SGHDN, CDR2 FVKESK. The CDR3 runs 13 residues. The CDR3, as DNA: TGTGCCAGCAGCCCCGGACTCCGAGATACGCAGTATTTT. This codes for CASSPGLRDTQYF.

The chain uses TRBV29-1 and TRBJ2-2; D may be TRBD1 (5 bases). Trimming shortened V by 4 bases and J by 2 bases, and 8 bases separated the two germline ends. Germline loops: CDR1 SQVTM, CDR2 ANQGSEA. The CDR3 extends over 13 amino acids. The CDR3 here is CSVGTGNTGELFF. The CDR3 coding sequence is TGCAGCGTTGGAACAGGCAACACCGGGGAGCTGTTTTTT.

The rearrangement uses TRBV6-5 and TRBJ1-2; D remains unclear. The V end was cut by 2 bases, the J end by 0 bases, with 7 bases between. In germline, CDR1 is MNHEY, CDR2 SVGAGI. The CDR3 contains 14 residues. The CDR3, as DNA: TGTGCCAGCAGTTACACAGCCTCTAACTATGGCTACACCTTC. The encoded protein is CASSYTASNYGYTF.